These 23 T cell receptor beta chains were all obtained from the same sample, sequenced in a study of cytomegalovirus exposure and HLA in healthy donors. With 60 Vbeta and 13 Jbeta primers, the PCR was carried out. Method: immunoSEQ multiplex PCR; TCRdb's copy keeps in-frame clones and lacks some. The sample carries 130,000 or so clones, over 75% recorded once. Sequenced material: PBMCs. The receptors were gathered from a man between 40 and 49 years old in good health and CMV-seronegative.

This clone was recorded only once. The chain recombines TRBV28 with TRBJ2-7, with 9 bases fitting TRBD1. From germline, CDR1 is MDHEN and CDR2 SYDVKM. This CDR3 region has 16 residues. The ends lost 4 bases at V and 1 base at J; junction bases unmatched: 8. The CDR3 DNA sequence: TGTGCCAGCAGTTCGATTGGGACAGGGCAGTCCTACGAGCAGTACTTC. Protein sequence: CASSSIGTGQSYEQYF.

There are a few counts of this clone. The gene calls are TRBV29-1 and TRBJ2-1; 7 nucleotides line up with TRBD1. Germline V gene sequence: CDR1 SQVTM, CDR2 ANQGSEA. V shed 5 bases and J 7 bases; nucleotides not matched to a gene: 5. This CDR3 region has 12 residues. The CDR3 sequence is CSVNRGANEQFF. Written as DNA, the CDR3 is TGCAGCGTTAACAGGGGAGCAAATGAGCAGTTCTTC.

V usage is TRBV14 and J usage is TRBJ1-4, with 9 bases fitting TRBD1. The CDR3 has 15 residues. Germline V gene lookup returns CDR1 SGHDN and CDR2 FVKESK. V lost 4 bases to trimming and J lost 3 bases; unmatched junction nucleotides: 3. CDR3 in DNA: TGTGCCAGCAGCCCCCGGACAGGGGCTAATGAAAAACTGTTTTTT. Amino acids: CASSPRTGANEKLFF.

The chain recombines TRBV7-9 with TRBJ2-5; maybe TRBD2 (5 bases). The DNA end is more similar to TRBJ2-7, so the J call may be wrong. The CDR3 sequence is 11 residues long. Germline V gene sequence: CDR1 SEHNR, CDR2 FQNEAQ (reference sequence). The CDR3 region has the DNA TGTGCCAGCAGCTACGGGATCGAGCAGTACTTC. Amino acids: CASSYGIEQYF.

This clone was detected only a few times. One junction end does not reproduce the germline sequence, and a read error may be involved. The chain uses TRBV7-9 and TRBJ2-7; a weak D match, TRBD2 (5 bases). CDR1 is SEHNR and CDR2 is FQNEAQ in the germline V gene (reference sequence). The CDR3 contains 13 residues. The CDR3 loop is CSSSLRGGYEQYF. Written as DNA, the CDR3 is TGTTCCAGCAGCTTACGTGGCGGGTACGAGCAGTACTTC.

This clone was observed a single time. J is TRBJ2-6 and V is TRBV27; 7 bases map to TRBD1. The V and J ends lost 1 base and 0 bases, in that order; junction bases with no gene match: 3. The CDR3 extends over 17 amino acids. Germline lookup yields CDR1 MNHEY and CDR2 SMNVEV (reference sequence). The CDR3 region is CASSLLGDSSGANVLTF. The CDR3 DNA reads TGTGCCAGCAGTTTATTGGGGGACAGCTCTGGGGCCAACGTCCTGACTTTC. The whole variable domain, filled in from reference TRBV27 and TRBJ2-6, reads EAQVTQNPRYLITVTGKKLTVTCSQNMNHEYMSWYRQDPGLGLRQIYYSMNVEVTDKGDVPEGYKVSRKEKRNFPLILESPSPNQTSLYFCASSLLGDSSGANVLTFGAGSRLTVL.

The V call is TRBV25-1, the J call TRBJ2-1; TRBD2 might be the D (5 bases). V lost 4 bases and J lost 6, with 16 bases in between. Germline CDR1 reads MGHDK; CDR2 reads SYGVNS. The CDR3 extends over 15 amino acids. CDR3 coding DNA: TGTGCCAGCAGTGGCGGCAGCGAGGAGGTCAATGAGCAGTTCTTC. Translated: CASSGGSEEVNEQFF.

This clone was recorded a few times. The chain uses TRBV6-5 and TRBJ1-4; the match to TRBD1 covers 8 bases. The germline V gene encodes CDR1 MNHEY and CDR2 SVGAGI. Trimming at V came to 3 bases and at J to 7 bases, leaving 4 bases not matched to a gene. The CDR3 totals 14 residues. CDR3 loop: CASSYGQGIEKLFF. CDR3 coding DNA: TGTGCCAGCAGTTATGGACAGGGTATTGAAAAACTGTTTTTT.

CDR3 protein: CASSLAGGIYNEQFF. The CDR3 nucleotides are TGTGCCAGCAGCTTAGCGGGAGGGATCTACAATGAGCAGTTCTTC. This chain links TRBV11-2 with TRBJ2-1, with 8 nucleotides matching TRBD2. V dropped 1 base and J dropped 3; count of bases not matched to a gene: 2. The CDR3 is made up of 15 amino acids. The germline V gene encodes CDR1 SGHAT and CDR2 FQNNGV.

This chain joins TRBV4-1 and TRBJ1-5, with 7 nucleotides matching TRBD1. J lost 6 bases, V lost 4 bases, and 9 bases had no gene match. From germline, CDR1 is MGHRA and CDR2 YSYEKL. CDR3 length equals 15 residues. The CDR3 region is CASSPSLTGIQPQHF. The CDR3 bases are TGCGCCAGCAGCCCCTCTCTGACAGGGATTCAGCCCCAGCATTTT.

The chain couples TRBV28 to TRBJ1-1; maybe TRBD1 (5 bases). The CDR3 loop spans 15 amino acids. CDR1 and CDR2 from the germline V gene are MDHEN and SYDVKM. Trimming pared 4 bases from V and 0 bases from J, leaving 12 bases between. In nucleotides, the CDR3 is TGTGCCAGCAGTTCCGAGGACACCGTGAACACTGAAGCTTTCTTT. Protein: CASSSEDTVNTEAFF.

This chain joins TRBV6-4 and TRBJ2-6; maybe TRBD2 (5 bases). In germline, CDR1 is MRHNA, CDR2 SNTAGT. V was shortened by 3 bases and J by 2 bases, with 14 bases between the two germline ends. This CDR3 is built from 17 residues. The CDR3 region has the DNA TGTGCCAGCAGTGAAGACCGCGGGCTTCCTGGGGCCAACGTCCTGACTTTC. Translating gives CASSEDRGLPGANVLTF.

This rearrangement joins TRBV6-5 to TRBJ2-7; no clear D. The ends were cut back, 6 bases at V and 0 bases at J, with 12 bases in the middle. The V gene's germline CDR1 is MNHEY and CDR2 SVGAGI. The CDR3 runs 14 residues. This chain's CDR3 is CASSPDISSYEQYF. The CDR3 nucleotides are TGTGCCAGCAGCCCCGACATATCCTCCTACGAGCAGTACTTC.

V and J are TRBV4-1 and TRBJ2-1, with 8 bases identical to TRBD1. The CDR3 loop spans 17 amino acids. Germline V gives CDR1 MGHRA, CDR2 YSYEKL. V lost 0 bases and J lost 4; bases outside the gene matches: 8. The CDR3 coding sequence is TGCGCCAGCAGCCAAGACCTAAGGGGGACAGGTTACAATGAGCAGTTCTTC. Its translation is CASSQDLRGTGYNEQFF.

This sequence joins TRBV6-5 and TRBJ2-7, with 7 positions matching TRBD1. V dropped 2 bases and J dropped 6; count of bases not matched to a gene: 4. The CDR3 runs 13 residues. Germline-derived CDR1 and CDR2 are MNHEY and SVGAGI. CDR3 nucleotide sequence: TGTGCCAGCAGTTACGACAGGGCCCTCGAGCAGTACTTC. This encodes CASSYDRALEQYF.

The chain couples TRBV7-6 to TRBJ2-7; 10 positions agree with TRBD1. Germline lookup yields CDR1 SGHVS and CDR2 FNYEAQ. The CDR3 runs 15 residues. After removal of 0 bases from V and 3 bases from J, the junction contained 2 bases not matched to a gene. This CDR3 reads CASSLAGQGIYEQYF. The CDR3 nucleotides read TGTGCCAGCAGCTTAGCGGGACAGGGGATCTACGAGCAGTACTTC.

V usage is TRBV5-6 and J usage is TRBJ1-2; possible D gene TRBD1, 6 bases. CDR1 is SGHDT, CDR2 YYEEEE, per germline. This CDR3 contains 14 residues. Trimming took off 4 bases at V and 4 bases at J, with 14 bases between the two ends. The CDR3 DNA is TGTGCCAGCAGCGAGTCAGGACAGTTCTATGGCTACACCTTC. Translating it yields CASSESGQFYGYTF.

V and J are TRBV4-1 and TRBJ2-7, with 15 bases identical to TRBD2. J gave up 2 bases and V 0 bases, and 8 bases lay outside the gene matches. The CDR3 spans 19 residues. Germline V gene lookup returns CDR1 MGHRA and CDR2 YSYEKL. The CDR3 region is CASSQDPGTSGGPPYEQYF. DNA for the CDR3: TGCGCCAGCAGCCAAGACCCCGGGACTAGCGGGGGGCCCCCCTACGAGCAGTACTTC.

This clone is a singleton in its sample. The genes are TRBV7-9 and TRBJ1-2, with D possibly being TRBD1 (5 bases). The V end lost 5 bases, the J end lost 0 bases, and 13 bases lay between the germline ends. This CDR3 is 15 amino acids long. Germline values: CDR1 SEHNR, CDR2 FQNEAQ (reference sequence). The CDR3 is CASSPGGGTNYGYTF. The CDR3 DNA sequence: TGTGCCAGCAGCCCGGGCGGGGGGACTAACTATGGCTACACCTTC.

The chain couples TRBV6-5 to TRBJ1-2; TRBD1 matches at 12 bases. Unmatched junction bases numbered 8, after V lost 3 bases and J lost 6 bases. The germline gives CDR1 MNHEY, CDR2 SVGAGI. CDR3 length: 16 residues. CDR3 sequence reads: CASSYLGTGGKNGYTF. The CDR3 DNA sequence: TGTGCCAGCAGTTATCTCGGGACAGGGGGCAAAAATGGCTACACCTTC.

Of note for this clone: The same CDR3 arises from other DNA sequences in this sample as well. The chain combines TRBV18 with TRBJ2-7; TRBD1 agrees at 9 bases. The CDR3 totals 14 residues. CDR1 and CDR2 from the germline V gene are KGHSH and LQKENI. J lost 2 bases, V lost 3 bases, and 2 bases had no gene match. In nucleotides, the CDR3 is TGTGCCAGCTCACCGGGACAGGGAGCCTACGAGCAGTACTTC. Its protein is CASSPGQGAYEQYF.

This clone was detected only a few times. The gene calls are TRBV4-1 and TRBJ2-3; the D is unclear. Per the germline V gene, CDR1 is MGHRA and CDR2 is YSYEKL. The CDR3 has 13 residues. V lost 2 bases, J lost 3 bases, and 6 bases lay in between. CDR3 sequence: CASSQSLTDTQYF. CDR3 bases: TGCGCCAGCAGCCAATCCTTGACAGATACGCAGTATTTT.

The rearrangement joins TRBV12-5 to TRBJ2-1; 7 bases map to TRBD2. The germline V gene encodes CDR1 LGHNT and CDR2 FRNRAP. The CDR3 extends over 15 amino acids. V lost 6 bases and J lost 6; bases outside the gene matches: 11. The CDR3: CASGFSGGPINEQFF. In DNA form, the CDR3 reads TGTGCTAGTGGATTTTCGGGAGGCCCAATCAATGAGCAGTTCTTC.